The 18 T cell receptor beta chains below come from one sample, sequenced in a study of cytomegalovirus exposure and HLA in healthy donors. TCRdb keeps only in-frame clones here, not all; method: immunoSEQ multiplex PCR. The repertoire includes 100,000 to 150,000 clones, 90% to 97% of them detected once, and 1.7% sits in the top ten. The source material was PBMCs. Receptors were obtained from a man younger than 35 in good health and CMV-seronegative.

The V and J genes are TRBV5-6 and TRBJ1-2; D might be TRBD1 (5 bases). The V and J ends lost 7 bases and 2 bases respectively, with 12 bases between them. The germline CDR1 and CDR2 sequences are SGHDT and YYEEEE. CDR3 length: 13 residues. Here the CDR3 reads CASEQAVNYGYTF. CDR3 in DNA: TGTGCCAGCGAACAGGCAGTGAACTATGGCTACACCTTC. Filled out from reference TRBV5-6 and TRBJ1-2, the complete variable domain reads DAGVTQSPTHLIKTRGQQVTLRCSPKSGHDTVSWYQQALGQGPQFIFQYYEEEERQRGNFPDRFSGHQFPNYSSELNVNALLLGDSALYLCASEQAVNYGYTFGSGTRLTVV.

V gene TRBV9 combines with J gene TRBJ2-7; D may be TRBD1 (5 bases). Germline assignment: CDR1 SGDLS and CDR2 YYNGEE. The CDR3 contains 15 residues. Deletions cut 0 bases from V and 0 bases from J, with 10 bases between. The CDR3 sequence: CASSVGTTISYEQYF. In DNA form, the CDR3 reads TGTGCCAGCAGCGTAGGGACAACTATCTCCTACGAGCAGTACTTC.

The chain links TRBV7-2 to TRBJ2-3; no reliable D call. CDR1 is SGHTA, CDR2 FQGNSA, per germline. CDR3 length: 14 amino acids. V lost 0 bases and J 2 bases, leaving 6 bases between the germline ends. The CDR3 sequence is CASSLASLTDTQYF. The CDR3 coding sequence is TGTGCCAGCAGCTTAGCGTCCCTCACAGATACGCAGTATTTT.

DNA of the CDR3: TGTGCCAGCAGCCACACTCCGGGACAGGGGGATGAGCAGTTCTTC. Protein sequence: CASSHTPGQGDEQFF. The genes are TRBV9 and TRBJ2-1; TRBD1 aligns across 11 bases. The CDR3 is 15 amino acids. Germline loops: CDR1 SGDLS, CDR2 YYNGEE. The J segment lost 8 bases and the V segment lost 4 bases, leaving 8 bases of the junction unmatched.

The gene calls are TRBV28 and TRBJ1-3, with TRBD1 as a possible D gene (6 bases). The germline V gene has CDR1 MDHEN and CDR2 SYDVKM. V was cut by 6 bases and J by 1 base, with 10 bases left in between. The CDR3 sequence is 14 residues long. The chain's CDR3 is CASRRGGSGNTIYF. The CDR3 nucleotides are TGTGCCAGCAGGAGGGGGGGATCTGGAAACACCATATATTTT.

This sequence joins TRBV27 and TRBJ2-1; D remains ambiguous. This CDR3 spans 15 amino acids. Trimming took 7 bases from V and 3 from J, leaving 16 bases between them. CDR1 is MNHEY and CDR2 is SMNVEV in the germline V gene (reference sequence). The CDR3 DNA sequence: TGTGCCAGCACTCCCCTTGCGGCCGGCTACAATGAGCAGTTCTTC. Its translation is CASTPLAAGYNEQFF.

The rearrangement joins TRBV9 to TRBJ2-2; 7 nucleotides agree with TRBD2. Germline assignment: CDR1 SGDLS and CDR2 YYNGEE. The CDR3 is 16 residues long. Losses at the gene ends were 4 bases for V and 0 bases for J; bases not matched to a gene: 6. CDR3 loop: CASSTPSGANTGELFF. The CDR3 DNA reads as TGTGCCAGCAGCACACCTAGCGGAGCGAACACCGGGGAGCTGTTTTTT. The full variable domain, its missing parts supplied by reference TRBV9 and TRBJ2-2, is DSGVTQTPKHLITATGQRVTLRCSPRSGDLSVYWYQQSLDQGLQFLIQYYNGEERAKGNILERFSAQQFPDLHSELNLSSLELGDSALYFCASSTPSGANTGELFFGEGSRLTVL.

This clone was picked up one time. This chain uses TRBV5-1 with TRBJ1-2; 7 bases line up with TRBD1. In germline, CDR1 is SGHRS, CDR2 YFSETQ. V was clipped by 0 bases and J by 9 bases; unmatched bases: 11. The CDR3 sequence is 15 residues long. This CDR3 reads CASSLALAGGPSYTF. The CDR3 DNA reads as TGCGCCAGCAGCTTGGCATTGGCAGGGGGTCCTAGCTACACCTTC.

The genes are TRBV19 and TRBJ1-4; D is unresolved. Trimming took 2 bases from V and 8 from J, leaving 18 bases between them. This CDR3 spans 16 amino acids. Germline loops: CDR1 LNHDA, CDR2 SQIVND (reference sequence). The CDR3 nucleotides are TGTGCCAGTAGTATAATGAGCGCAGCTCGGCCCGAAAAACTGTTTTTT. This translates into CASSIMSAARPEKLFF.

The chain employs TRBV27 and TRBJ2-7; D is unresolved. Trimming left V 5 bases short and J 0 bases short, with 11 bases between. This CDR3 is 14 amino acids long. Germline V lookup: CDR1 MNHEY, CDR2 SMNVEV (reference sequence). The CDR3 DNA follows: TGTGCCAGCAGTCCGCGATCCCCCTCCTACGAGCAGTACTTC. Its translation: CASSPRSPSYEQYF.

This clone appeared a single time. This chain joins TRBV5-1 and TRBJ2-3, with a weak D call TRBD1 (6 bases). The ends were cut back, 0 bases at V and 2 bases at J, with 25 bases in the middle. CDR1 is SGHRS, CDR2 YFSETQ, per germline. The CDR3 is made up of 20 amino acids. As DNA, the CDR3 is TGCGCCAGCAGCTTGGCCCCTTCCGACCCACGGACAGTAAACACAGATACGCAGTATTTT. It specifies CASSLAPSDPRTVNTDTQYF.

In its sample, this clone was seen once. J is TRBJ2-7 and V is TRBV27; D remains unclear. From germline, CDR1 is MNHEY and CDR2 SMNVEV (reference sequence). The CDR3 spans 13 residues. V lost 3 bases and J lost 1, with 7 bases in between. In DNA, the CDR3 is TGTGCCAGCAGTTTGTCACAGTCCTACGAGCAGTACTTC. Translation: CASSLSQSYEQYF.

The chain carries TRBV7-3 and TRBJ2-7; a weak D match, TRBD1 (6 bases). The CDR3 extends over 13 amino acids. V shed 4 bases and J shed 3 bases, with 10 bases lying between them. Germline lookup yields CDR1 SGHTA and CDR2 FQGTGA. The CDR3 region is CASSSDSYYEQYF. CDR3 DNA: TGTGCCAGCAGCTCGGACAGCTACTACGAGCAGTACTTC.

This chain uses TRBV28 with TRBJ2-7; TRBD2 agrees at 12 bases. CDR1 is MDHEN, CDR2 SYDVKM, per germline. The V gene end was trimmed by 8 bases and the J gene end by 6 bases; junction bases not matched to a gene: 17. CDR3 size: 17 residues. The DNA of the CDR3 is TGTGCCAGCTGGACGTGGACTAGCGGGACCGGGTCACGCGAGCAGTACTTC. This sequence encodes CASWTWTSGTGSREQYF.

The rearrangement links TRBV15 to TRBJ2-7; 7 nucleotides line up with TRBD1. Germline loops: CDR1 LNHNV, CDR2 YYDKDF (reference sequence). The CDR3 loop spans 14 amino acids. V was pared by 6 bases and J by 3 bases, with 8 bases of the junction left unmatched. The CDR3 here is CATSIQGEFYEQYF. CDR3 nucleotide sequence: TGTGCCACCAGTATCCAGGGGGAATTCTACGAGCAGTACTTC. The variable domain in full, completed from reference TRBV15 and TRBJ2-7, reads DAMVIQNPRYQVTQFGKPVTLSCSQTLNHNVMYWYQQKSSQAPKLLFHYYDKDFNNEADTPDNFQSRRPNTSFCFLDIRSPGLGDTAMYLCATSIQGEFYEQYFGPGTRLTVT.

The chain carries TRBV2 and TRBJ2-2, with 9 bases identical to TRBD1. The trim removed 6 bases at V and 2 bases at J, leaving 4 bases unmatched. The length of the CDR3 is 15 residues. Germline V gene lookup returns CDR1 SNHLY and CDR2 FYNNEI. CDR3 sequence (DNA): TGTGCCAGCAGCCCGGGACAGGGAAACACCGGGGAGCTGTTTTTT. Translating gives CASSPGQGNTGELFF.

This chain uses TRBV7-8 with TRBJ2-7; TRBD2 agrees at 11 bases. The length of the CDR3 is 13 residues. With 10 bases clipped from V and 0 bases from J, the junction kept 2 bases outside the gene matches. Germline values: CDR1 SGHVS, CDR2 FQNEAQ. In DNA form, the CDR3 reads TGTGCCACCGGGACTAGCGGCTCCTACGAGCAGTACTTC. This translates into CATGTSGSYEQYF.

The J gene is TRBJ2-1, the V gene TRBV19; 10 positions agree with TRBD2. The CDR3 totals 14 residues. The trim removed 4 bases at V and 7 bases at J, leaving 4 bases unmatched. Germline V gene sequence: CDR1 LNHDA, CDR2 SQIVND (reference sequence). The CDR3 DNA reads as TGTGCCAGTAGTAAGTTAGCGGGAGGTAATGAGCAGTTCTTC. Translation: CASSKLAGGNEQFF.